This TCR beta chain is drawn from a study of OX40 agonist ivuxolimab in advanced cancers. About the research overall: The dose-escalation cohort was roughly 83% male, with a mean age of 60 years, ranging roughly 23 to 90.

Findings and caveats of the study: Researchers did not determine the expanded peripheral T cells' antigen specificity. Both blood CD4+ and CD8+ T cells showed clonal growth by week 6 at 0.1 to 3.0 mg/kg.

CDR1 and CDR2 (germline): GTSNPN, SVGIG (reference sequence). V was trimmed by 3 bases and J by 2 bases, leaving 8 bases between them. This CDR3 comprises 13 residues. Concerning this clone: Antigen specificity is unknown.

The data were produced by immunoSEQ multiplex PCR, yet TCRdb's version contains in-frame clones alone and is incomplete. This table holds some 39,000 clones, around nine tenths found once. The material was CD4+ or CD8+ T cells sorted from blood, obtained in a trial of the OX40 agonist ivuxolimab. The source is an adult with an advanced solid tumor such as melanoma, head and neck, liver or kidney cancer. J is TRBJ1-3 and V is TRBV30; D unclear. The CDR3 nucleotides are TGTGCCTGGAGAGACGGCGCTGGAAACACCATATATTTT. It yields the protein CAWRDGAGNTIYF.